This is a list of T cell receptor beta chains from one sample in a study of T-cell reconstitution after alpha-beta-depleted transplantation in children. TCRdb fed the PCR reads into MiXCR, producing one record per CDR3 protein. The sample lists hundreds of thousands of distinct CDR3 sequences; roughly 15% were seen once. The starting material was PBMCs from the stem cell graft donor, obtained from the stem cell graft. The receptors shown here come from a human donor who donated a stem cell graft to a child with acute myeloid leukemia. CDR3s include the opening cysteine and the closing phenylalanine or tryptophan. A D gene is named only where the DNA matches it firmly. Rows may omit the clone size; those that give it use once, few, many or a size class.

clone_size	v_call	j_call	d_call	cdr3_aa	cdr3_nt
many	TRBV20-1	TRBJ2-3	TRBD2	CSARDPRTSSLPDTQYF	TGCAGTGCTAGAGACCCTAGGACTAGCTCTCTCCCAGATACGCAGTATTTT
many	TRBV20-1	TRBJ1-4	.	CSARDGGGGEKLFF	TGCAGTGCTAGAGATGGAGGGGGTGGTGAAAAACTGTTTTTT
many	TRBV10-3	TRBJ2-7	TRBD1	CAISDPPDREQYF	TGTGCCATCAGTGACCCCCCGGACAGGGAGCAGTACTTC
many	TRBV6-2/TRBV6-3	TRBJ2-7	TRBD2	CASSYGRGGLSYEQYF	TGTGCCAGCAGTTACGGGCGGGGGGGCCTCTCCTACGAGCAGTACTTC
.	TRBV6-6	TRBJ2-1	.	CASRRRDNEQFF	TGTGCCAGCAGACGCAGGGACAATGAGCAGTTCTTC
.	TRBV5-1	TRBJ1-3	.	CASSLTVLSSGNTIYF	TGCGCCAGCAGCTTGACAGTTCTAAGCTCTGGAAACACCATATATTTT
many	TRBV4-2	TRBJ2-6	.	CASSREHSSGANVLTF	TGTGCCAGCAGCCGAGAACACAGCTCTGGGGCCAACGTCCTGACTTTC
many	TRBV24-1	TRBJ2-7	TRBD1	CATSDPDRAREQYF	TGTGCCACCAGTGATCCTGACAGGGCGAGGGAGCAGTACTTC
few	TRBV7-2	TRBJ2-7	TRBD2	CASSSLAGKNSYEQYF	TGTGCCAGCAGCTCTCTAGCGGGGAAAAACTCCTACGAGCAGTACTTC
.	TRBV20-1	TRBJ2-3	.	CSARDRRGAADTQYF	TGCAGTGCTAGAGATCGGAGGGGGGCGGCAGATACGCAGTATTTT
few	TRBV12-3/TRBV12-4	TRBJ2-7	.	CASSLGGEDGEQYF	TGTGCCAGCAGTTTAGGGGGGGAAGACGGCGAGCAGTACTTC
many	TRBV20-1	TRBJ2-5	.	CSAPSGPISTQETQYF	TGCAGTGCGCCCTCCGGGCCGATTAGCACCCAAGAGACCCAGTACTTC
many	TRBV5-6	TRBJ1-6	TRBD1	CASSLGQGMNSPLHF	TGTGCCAGCAGCTTGGGACAGGGTATGAATTCACCCCTCCACTTT
many	TRBV6-4	TRBJ1-6	TRBD1	CASRLDRGRNSPLHF	TGTGCCAGCAGGCTGGACAGGGGGCGTAATTCACCCCTCCACTTT
many	TRBV29-1	TRBJ1-1	.	CSVEDLGMSPEAFF	TGCAGCGTTGAAGACTTAGGGATGAGCCCTGAAGCTTTCTTT